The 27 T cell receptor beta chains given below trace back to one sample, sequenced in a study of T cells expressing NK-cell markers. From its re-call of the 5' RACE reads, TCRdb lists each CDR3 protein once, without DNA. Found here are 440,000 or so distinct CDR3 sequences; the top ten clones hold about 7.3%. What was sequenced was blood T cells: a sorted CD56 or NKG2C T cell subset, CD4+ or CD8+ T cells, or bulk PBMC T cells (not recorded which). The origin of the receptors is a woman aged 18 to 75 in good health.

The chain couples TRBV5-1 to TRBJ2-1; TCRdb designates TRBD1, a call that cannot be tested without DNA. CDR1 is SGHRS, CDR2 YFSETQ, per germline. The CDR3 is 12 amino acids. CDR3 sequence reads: CASSPPHNEQFF.

CDR3 sequence: CATRERGLNEKLFF. This chain links TRBV15 with TRBJ1-4. The CDR3 sequence is 14 residues long. Germline loops: CDR1 LNHNV, CDR2 YYDKDF (reference sequence).

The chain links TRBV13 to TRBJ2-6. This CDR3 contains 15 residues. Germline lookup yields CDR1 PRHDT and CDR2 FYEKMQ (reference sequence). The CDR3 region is CASSFRRTGANVLTF.

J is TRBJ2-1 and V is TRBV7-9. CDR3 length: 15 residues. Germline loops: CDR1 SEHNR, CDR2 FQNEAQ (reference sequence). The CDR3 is CASSLAPAGYNEQFF. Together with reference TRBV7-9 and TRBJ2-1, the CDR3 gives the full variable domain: DTGVSQNPRHKITKRGQNVTFRCDPISEHNRLYWYRQTLGQGPEFLTYFQNEAQLEKSRLLSDRFSAERPKGSFSTLEIQRTEQGDSAMYLCASSLAPAGYNEQFFGPGTRLTVL.

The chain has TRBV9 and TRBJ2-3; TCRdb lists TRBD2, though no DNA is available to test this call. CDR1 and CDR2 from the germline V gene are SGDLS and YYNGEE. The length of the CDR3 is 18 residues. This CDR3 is CASSVGGVAGRRTDTQYF.

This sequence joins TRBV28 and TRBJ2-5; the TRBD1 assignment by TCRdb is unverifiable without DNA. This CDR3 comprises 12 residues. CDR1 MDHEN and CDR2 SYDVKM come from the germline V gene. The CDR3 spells CATTNRGETQYF.

The CDR3 sequence is CASSPASRYNEQFF. J is TRBJ2-1 and V is TRBV7-8; no DNA is available, so the TRBD2 call from TCRdb remains unchecked. Per germline, CDR1 SGHVS and CDR2 FQNEAQ. The CDR3 loop spans 14 amino acids.

The CDR3 spells CASRPGGAPEAFF. The J gene is TRBJ1-1, the V gene TRBV25-1; lacking DNA, the TRBD1 call made by TCRdb goes unchecked. CDR3 size: 13 residues. CDR1 is MGHDK, CDR2 SYGVNS, per germline.

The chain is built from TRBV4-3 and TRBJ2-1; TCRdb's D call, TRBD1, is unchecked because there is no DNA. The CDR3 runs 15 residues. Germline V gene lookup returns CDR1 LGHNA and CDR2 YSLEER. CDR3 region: CASSQEGGLGGEQFF.

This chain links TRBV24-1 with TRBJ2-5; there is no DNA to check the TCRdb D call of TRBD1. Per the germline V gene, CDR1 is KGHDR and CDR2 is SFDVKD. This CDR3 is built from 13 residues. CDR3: CATSDPGHETQYF.

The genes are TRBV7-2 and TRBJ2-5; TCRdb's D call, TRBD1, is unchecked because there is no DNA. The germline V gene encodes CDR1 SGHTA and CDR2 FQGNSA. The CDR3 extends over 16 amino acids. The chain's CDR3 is CASSLAGTEKQETQYF. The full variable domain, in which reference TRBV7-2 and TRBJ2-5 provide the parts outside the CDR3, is GAGVSQSPSNKVTEKGKDVELRCDPISGHTALYWYRQSLGQGLEFLIYFQGNSAPDKSGLPSDRFSAERTGGSVSTLTIQRTQQEDSAVYLCASSLAGTEKQETQYFGPGTRLLVL.

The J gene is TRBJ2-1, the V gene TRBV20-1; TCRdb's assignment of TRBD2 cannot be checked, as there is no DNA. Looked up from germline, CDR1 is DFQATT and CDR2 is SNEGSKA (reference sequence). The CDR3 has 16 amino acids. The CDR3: CSASPSRLAGVNEQFF.

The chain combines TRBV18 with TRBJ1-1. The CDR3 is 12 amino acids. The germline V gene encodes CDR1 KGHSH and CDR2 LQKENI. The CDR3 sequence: CASSPLGAEAFF.

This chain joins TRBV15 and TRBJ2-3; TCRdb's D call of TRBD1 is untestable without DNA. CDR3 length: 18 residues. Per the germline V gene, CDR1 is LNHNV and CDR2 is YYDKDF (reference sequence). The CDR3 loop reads CATSRDRGFGGSTDTQYF.

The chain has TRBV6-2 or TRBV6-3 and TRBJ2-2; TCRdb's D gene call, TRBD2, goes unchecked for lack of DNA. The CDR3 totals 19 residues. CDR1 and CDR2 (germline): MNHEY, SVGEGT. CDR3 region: CASSYPLIAGGPNTGELFF.

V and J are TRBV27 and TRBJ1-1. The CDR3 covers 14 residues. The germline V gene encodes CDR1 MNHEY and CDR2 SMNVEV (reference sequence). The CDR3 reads CASSFAASGPEAFF.

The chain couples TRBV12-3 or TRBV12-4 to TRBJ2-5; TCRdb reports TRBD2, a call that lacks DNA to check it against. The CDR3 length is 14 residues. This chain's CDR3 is CASRVRTSPETQYF.

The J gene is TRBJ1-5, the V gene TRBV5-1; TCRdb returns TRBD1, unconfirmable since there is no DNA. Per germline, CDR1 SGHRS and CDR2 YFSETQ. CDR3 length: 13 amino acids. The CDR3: CASSPEGVQPQHF.

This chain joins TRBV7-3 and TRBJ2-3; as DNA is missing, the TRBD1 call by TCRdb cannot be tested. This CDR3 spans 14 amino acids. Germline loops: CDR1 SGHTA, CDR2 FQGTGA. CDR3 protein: CASNRGASTDTQYF.

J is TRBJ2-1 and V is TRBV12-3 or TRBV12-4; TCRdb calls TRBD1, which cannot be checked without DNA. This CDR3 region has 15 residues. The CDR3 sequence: CASSPGGGGGSEQFF.

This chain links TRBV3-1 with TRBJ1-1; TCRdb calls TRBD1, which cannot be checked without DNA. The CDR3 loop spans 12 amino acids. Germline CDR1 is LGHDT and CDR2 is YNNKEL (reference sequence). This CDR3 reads CASSQGVGEAFF.

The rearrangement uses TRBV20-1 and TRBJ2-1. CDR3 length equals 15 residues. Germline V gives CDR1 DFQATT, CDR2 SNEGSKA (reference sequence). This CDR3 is CSARDRSVRINEQFF.

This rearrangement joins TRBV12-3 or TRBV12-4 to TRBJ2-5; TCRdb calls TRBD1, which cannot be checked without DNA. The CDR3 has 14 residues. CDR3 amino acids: CASSLGGYQETQYF.

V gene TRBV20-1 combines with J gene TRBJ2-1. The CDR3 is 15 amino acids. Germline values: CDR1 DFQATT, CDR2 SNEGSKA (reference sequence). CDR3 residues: CSAGPSGEPYNEQFF.

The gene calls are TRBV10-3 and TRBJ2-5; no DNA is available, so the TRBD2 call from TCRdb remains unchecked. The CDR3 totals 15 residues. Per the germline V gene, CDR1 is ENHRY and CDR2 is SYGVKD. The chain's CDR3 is CAIRTSGRAVETQYF.

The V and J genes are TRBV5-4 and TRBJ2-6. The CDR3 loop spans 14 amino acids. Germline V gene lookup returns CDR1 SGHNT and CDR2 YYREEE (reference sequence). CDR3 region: CASSLKSGANVLTF.

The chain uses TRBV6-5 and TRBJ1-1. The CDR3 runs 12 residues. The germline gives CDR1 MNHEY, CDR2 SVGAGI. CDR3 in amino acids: CASSYGRGAAFF.